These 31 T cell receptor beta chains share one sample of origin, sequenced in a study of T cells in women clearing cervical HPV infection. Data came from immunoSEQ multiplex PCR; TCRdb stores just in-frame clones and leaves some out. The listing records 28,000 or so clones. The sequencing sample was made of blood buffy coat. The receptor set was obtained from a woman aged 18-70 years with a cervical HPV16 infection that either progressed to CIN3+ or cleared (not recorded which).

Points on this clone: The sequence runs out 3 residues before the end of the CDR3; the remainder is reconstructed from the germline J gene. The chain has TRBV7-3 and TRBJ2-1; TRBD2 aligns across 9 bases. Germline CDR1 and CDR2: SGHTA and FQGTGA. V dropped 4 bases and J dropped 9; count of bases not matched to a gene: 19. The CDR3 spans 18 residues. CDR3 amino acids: CASSSSSTVSGGMSEQFF. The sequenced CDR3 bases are TGTGCCAGCAGCTCAAGCAGTACTGTCAGCGGGGGGATGAGTGAG.

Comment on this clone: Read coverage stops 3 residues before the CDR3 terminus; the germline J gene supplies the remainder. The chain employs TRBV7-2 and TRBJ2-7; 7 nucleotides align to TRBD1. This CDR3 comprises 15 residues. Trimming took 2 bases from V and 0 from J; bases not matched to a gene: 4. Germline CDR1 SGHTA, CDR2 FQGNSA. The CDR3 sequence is CASSLHRGPSYEQYF. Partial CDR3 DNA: TGTGCCAGCAGCTTACACAGGGGACCCTCCTACGAG.

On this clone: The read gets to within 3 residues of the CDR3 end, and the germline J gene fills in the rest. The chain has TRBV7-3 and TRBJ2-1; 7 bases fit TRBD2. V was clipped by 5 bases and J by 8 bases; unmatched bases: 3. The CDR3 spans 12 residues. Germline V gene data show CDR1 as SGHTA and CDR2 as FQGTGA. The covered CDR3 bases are TGTGCCAGCAGCACTGGGGGGGATGAG. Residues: CASSTGGDE. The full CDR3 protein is CASSTGGDEQFF.

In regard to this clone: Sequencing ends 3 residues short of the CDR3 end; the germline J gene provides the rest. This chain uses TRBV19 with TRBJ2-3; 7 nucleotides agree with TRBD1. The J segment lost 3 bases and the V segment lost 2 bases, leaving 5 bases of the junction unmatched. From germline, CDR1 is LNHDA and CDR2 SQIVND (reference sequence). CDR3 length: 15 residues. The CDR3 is CASSIRQGKTDTQYF. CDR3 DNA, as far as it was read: TGTGCCAGTAGTATAAGACAGGGAAAGACAGATACG.

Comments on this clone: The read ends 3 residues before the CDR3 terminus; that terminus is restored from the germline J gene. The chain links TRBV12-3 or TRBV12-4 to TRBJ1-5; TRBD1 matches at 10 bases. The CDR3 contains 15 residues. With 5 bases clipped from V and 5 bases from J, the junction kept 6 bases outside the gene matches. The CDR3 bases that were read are TGTGCCAGCAGTCCAGGACAGGGGGGTTATCAGCCC. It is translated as CASSPGQGGYQP. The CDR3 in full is CASSPGQGGYQPQHF.

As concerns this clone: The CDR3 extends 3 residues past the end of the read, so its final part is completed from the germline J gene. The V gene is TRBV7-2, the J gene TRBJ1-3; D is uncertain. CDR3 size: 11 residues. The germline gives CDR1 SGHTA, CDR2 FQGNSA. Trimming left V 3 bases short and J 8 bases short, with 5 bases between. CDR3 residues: CASSFRDTIYF. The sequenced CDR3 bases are TGTGCCAGCAGCTTCCGGGACACC.

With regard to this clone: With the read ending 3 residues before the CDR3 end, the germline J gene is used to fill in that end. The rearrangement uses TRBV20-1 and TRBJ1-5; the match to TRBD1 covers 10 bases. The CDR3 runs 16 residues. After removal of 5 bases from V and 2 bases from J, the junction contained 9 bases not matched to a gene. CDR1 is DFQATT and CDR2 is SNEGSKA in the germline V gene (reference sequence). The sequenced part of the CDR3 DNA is TGCAGTGCTCTGGGACAGGGGAGTTGGGGCAATCAGCCC. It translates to CSALGQGSWGNQP. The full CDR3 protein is CSALGQGSWGNQPQHF.

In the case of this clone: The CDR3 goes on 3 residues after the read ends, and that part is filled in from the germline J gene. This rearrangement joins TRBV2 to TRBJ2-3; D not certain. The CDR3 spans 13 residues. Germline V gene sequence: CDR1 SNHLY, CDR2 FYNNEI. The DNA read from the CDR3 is TGTGCCAGCACAGTCCGCCAGTTCGAGACG. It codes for CASTVRQFET. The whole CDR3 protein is CASTVRQFETQYF.

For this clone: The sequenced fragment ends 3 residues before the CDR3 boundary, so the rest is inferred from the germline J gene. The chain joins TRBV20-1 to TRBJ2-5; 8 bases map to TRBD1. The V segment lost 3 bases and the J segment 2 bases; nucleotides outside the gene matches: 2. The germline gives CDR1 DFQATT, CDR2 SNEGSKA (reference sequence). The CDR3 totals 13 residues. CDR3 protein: CSASGDRQETQYF. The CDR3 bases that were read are TGCAGTGCTAGTGGGGACAGGCAAGAGACC.

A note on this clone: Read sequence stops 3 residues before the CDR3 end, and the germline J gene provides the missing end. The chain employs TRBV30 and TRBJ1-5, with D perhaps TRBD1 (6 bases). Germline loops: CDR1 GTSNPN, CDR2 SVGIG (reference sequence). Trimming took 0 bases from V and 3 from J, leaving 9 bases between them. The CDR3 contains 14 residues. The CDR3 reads CAWSVGQYNQPQHF. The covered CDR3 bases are TGTGCCTGGAGTGTAGGACAGTACAATCAGCCC.

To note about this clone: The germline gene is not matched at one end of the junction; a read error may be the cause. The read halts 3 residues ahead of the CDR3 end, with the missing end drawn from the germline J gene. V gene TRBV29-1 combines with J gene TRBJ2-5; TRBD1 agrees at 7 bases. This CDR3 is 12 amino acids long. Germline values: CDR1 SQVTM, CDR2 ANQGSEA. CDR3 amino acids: CSVVPGGETQYF. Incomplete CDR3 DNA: TGCAGTGTTGTGCCAGGGGGAGAGACC.

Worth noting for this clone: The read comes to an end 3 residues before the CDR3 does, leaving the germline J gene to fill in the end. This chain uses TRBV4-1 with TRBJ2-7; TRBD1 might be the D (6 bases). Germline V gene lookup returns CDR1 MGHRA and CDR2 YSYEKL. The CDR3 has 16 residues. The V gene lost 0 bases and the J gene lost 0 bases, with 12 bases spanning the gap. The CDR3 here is CASSQELGHHSYEQYF. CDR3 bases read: TGCGCCAGCAGCCAAGAGCTGGGACACCACTCCTACGAG.

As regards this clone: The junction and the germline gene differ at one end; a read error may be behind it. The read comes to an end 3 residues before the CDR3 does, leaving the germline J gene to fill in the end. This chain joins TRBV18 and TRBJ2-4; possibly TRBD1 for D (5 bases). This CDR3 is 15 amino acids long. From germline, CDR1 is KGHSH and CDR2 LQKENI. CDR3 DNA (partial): TGTGTCAGCTCACCATTAGGAGACAGAAATCAGCCT. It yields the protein CVSSPLGDRNQP. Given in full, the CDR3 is CVSSPLGDRNQPQYF.

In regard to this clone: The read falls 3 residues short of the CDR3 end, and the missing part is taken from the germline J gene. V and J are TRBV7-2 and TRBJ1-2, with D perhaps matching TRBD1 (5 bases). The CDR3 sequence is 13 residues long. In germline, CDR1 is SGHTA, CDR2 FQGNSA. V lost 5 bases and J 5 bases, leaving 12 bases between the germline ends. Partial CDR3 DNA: TGTGCCAGCAGCCTTGGGGGGTCTTATGGC. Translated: CASSLGGSYG. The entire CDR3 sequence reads CASSLGGSYGYTF.

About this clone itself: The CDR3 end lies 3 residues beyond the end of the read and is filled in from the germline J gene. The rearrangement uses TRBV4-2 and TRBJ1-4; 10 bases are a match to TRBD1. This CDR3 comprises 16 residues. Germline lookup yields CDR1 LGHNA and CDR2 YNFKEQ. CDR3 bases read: TGTGCCAGCAGCCAAGAAACGGGACAGGGGATTGAGAAA. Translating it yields CASSQETGQGIEK. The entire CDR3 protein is CASSQETGQGIEKLFF.

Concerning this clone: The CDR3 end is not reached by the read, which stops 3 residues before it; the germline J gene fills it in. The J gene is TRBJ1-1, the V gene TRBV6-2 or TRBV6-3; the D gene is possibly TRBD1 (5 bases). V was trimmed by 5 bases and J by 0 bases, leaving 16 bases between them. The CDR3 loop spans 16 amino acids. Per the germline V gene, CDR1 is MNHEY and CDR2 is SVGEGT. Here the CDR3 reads CASSADSGLMNTEAFF. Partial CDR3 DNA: TGTGCCAGCAGTGCTGACAGTGGGCTTATGAACACTGAA.

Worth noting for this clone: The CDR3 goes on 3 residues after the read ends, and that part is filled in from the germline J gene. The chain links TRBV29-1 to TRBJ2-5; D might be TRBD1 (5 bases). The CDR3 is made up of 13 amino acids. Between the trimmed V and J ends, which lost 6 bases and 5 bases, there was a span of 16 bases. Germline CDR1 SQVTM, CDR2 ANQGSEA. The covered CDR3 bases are TGCAGCGTAGGGGTCGTCTCCGTGGAGACC. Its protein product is CSVGVVSVET. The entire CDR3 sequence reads CSVGVVSVETQYF.

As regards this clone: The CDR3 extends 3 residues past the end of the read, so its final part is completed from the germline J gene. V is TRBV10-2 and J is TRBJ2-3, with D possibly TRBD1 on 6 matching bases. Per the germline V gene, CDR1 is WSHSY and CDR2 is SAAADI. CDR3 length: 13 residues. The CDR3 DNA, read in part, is TGCGCCACCACCGGGACATATCAAGAGACG. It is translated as CATTGTYQET. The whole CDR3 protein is CATTGTYQETQYF.

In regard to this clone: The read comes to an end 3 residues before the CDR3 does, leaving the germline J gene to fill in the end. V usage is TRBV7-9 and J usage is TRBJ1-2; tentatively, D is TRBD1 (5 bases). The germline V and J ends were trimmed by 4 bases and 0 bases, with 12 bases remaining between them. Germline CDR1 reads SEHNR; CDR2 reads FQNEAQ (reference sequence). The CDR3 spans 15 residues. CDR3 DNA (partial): TGTGCCAGCAGCTGGTGGGGCAGTACTAACTATGGC. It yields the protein CASSWWGSTNYG. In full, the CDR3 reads CASSWWGSTNYGYTF. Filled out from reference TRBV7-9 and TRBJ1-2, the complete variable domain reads DTGVSQNPRHKITKRGQNVTFRCDPISEHNRLYWYRQTLGQGPEFLTYFQNEAQLEKSRLLSDRFSAERPKGSFSTLEIQRTEQGDSAMYLCASSWWGSTNYGYTFGSGTRLTVV.

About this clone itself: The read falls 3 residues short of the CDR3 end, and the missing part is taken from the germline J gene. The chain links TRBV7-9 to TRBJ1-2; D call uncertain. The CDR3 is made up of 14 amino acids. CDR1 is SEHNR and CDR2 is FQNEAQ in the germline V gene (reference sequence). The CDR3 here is CASSSETAPYDYTF. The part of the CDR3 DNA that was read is TGTGCCAGCAGCTCCGAAACCGCCCCCTACGAC.

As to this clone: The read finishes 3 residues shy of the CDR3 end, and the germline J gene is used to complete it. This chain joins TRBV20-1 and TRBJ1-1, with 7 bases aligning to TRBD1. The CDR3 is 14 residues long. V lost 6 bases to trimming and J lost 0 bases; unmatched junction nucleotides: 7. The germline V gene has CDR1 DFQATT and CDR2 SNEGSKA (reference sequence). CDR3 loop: CSAAGQKLNTEAFF. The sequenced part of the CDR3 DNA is TGCAGTGCCGCGGGACAGAAGTTGAACACTGAA.

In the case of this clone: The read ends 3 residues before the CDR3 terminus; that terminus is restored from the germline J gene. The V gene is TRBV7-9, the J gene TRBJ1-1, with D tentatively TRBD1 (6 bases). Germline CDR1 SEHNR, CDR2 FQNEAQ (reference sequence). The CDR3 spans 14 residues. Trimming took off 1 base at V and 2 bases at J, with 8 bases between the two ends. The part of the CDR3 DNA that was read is TGTGCCAGCAGCTTAGGGACAGCCAACACTGAA. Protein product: CASSLGTANTE. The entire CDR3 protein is CASSLGTANTEAFF.

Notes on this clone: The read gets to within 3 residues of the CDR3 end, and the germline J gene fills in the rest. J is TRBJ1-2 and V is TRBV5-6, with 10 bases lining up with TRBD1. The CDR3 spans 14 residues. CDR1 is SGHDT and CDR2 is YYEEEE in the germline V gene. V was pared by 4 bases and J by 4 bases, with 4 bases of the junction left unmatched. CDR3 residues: CASSPTGGSYGYTF. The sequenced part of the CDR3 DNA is TGTGCCAGCAGCCCGACAGGGGGCAGCTATGGC.

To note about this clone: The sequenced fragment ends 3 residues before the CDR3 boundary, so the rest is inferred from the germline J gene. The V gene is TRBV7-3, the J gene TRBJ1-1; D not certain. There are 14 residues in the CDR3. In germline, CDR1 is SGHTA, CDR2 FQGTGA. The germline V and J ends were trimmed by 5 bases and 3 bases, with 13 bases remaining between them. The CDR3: CASSLGGEYTEAFF. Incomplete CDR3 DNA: TGTGCCAGCAGCCTGGGCGGGGAATACACTGAA.

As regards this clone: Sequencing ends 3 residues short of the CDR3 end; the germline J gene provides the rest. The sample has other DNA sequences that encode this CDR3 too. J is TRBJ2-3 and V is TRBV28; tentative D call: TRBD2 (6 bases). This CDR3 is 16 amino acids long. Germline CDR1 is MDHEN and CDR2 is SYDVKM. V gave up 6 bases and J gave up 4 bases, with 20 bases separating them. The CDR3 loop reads CASSYLAGRTSDTQYF. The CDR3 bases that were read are TGTGCCAGCAGCTACCTGGCGGGAAGAACCTCAGATACG.

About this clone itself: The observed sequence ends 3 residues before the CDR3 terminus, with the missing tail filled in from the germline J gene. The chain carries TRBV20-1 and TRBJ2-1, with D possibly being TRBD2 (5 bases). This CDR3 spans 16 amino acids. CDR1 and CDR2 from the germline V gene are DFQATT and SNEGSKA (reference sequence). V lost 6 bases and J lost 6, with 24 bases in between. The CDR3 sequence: CSALPNLALGVNEQFF. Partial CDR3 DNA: TGCAGTGCCCTCCCAAACTTAGCGCTCGGAGTCAATGAG.

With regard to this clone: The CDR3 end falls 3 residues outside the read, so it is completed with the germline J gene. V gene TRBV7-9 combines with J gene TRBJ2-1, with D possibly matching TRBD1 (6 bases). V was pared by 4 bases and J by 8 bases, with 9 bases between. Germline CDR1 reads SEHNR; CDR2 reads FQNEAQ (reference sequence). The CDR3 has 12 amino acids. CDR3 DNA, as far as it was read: TGTGCCAGCAGCTCAACAGGGTATGAG. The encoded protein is CASSSTGYE. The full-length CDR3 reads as CASSSTGYEQFF.

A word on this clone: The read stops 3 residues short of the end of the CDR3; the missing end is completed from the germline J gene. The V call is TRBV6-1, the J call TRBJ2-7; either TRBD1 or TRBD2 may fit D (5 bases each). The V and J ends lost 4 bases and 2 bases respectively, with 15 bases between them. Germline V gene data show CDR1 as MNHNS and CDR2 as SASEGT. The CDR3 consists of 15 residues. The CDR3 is CASSAGRGVPYEQYF. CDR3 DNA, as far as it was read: TGTGCCAGCAGTGCCGGAAGGGGAGTTCCCTACGAG.

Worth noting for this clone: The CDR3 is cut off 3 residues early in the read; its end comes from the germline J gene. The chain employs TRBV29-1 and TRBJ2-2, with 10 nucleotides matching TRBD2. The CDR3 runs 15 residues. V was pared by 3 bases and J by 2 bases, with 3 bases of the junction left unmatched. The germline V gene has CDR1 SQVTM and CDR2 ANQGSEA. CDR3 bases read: TGCAGCGTTGACCCTAGCGGGGGAAACACCGGGGAG. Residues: CSVDPSGGNTGE. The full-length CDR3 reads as CSVDPSGGNTGELFF.

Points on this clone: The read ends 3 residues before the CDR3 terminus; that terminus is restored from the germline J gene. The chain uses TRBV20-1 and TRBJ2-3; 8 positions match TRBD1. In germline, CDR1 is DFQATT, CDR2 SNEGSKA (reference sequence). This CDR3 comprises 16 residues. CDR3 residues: CSARGSGTGRQETQYF. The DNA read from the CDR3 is TGCAGTGCTAGAGGTTCTGGGACAGGCCGCCAAGAGACG.

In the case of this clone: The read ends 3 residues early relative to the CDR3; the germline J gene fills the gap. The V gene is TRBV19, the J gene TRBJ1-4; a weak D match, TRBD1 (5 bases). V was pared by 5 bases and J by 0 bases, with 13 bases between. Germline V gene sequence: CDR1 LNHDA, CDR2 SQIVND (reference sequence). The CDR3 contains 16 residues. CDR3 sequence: CASSLSGGATNEKLFF. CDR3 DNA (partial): TGTGCCAGTAGTCTTTCCGGGGGGGCAACTAATGAAAAA.